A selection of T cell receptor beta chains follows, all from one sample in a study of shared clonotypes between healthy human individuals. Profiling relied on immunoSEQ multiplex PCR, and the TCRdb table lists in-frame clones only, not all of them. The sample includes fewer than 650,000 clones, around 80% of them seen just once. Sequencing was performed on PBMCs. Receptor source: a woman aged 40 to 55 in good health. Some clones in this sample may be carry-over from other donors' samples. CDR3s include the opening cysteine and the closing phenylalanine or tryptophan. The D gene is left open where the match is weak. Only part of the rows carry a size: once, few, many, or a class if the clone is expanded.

CDR3nt: TGTGCCTGGAGTGTAACGCCCCGTAGTGGCTACACCTTC
CDR3aa: CAWSVTPRSGYTF
abundance: .
v_gene: TRBV30
j_gene: TRBJ1-2
d_gene: .

CDR3nt: TGCGCCAGCAGCCAAGACGGGCGACCGGAACAACTGTTTTTT
CDR3aa: CASSQDGRPEQLFF
abundance: .
v_gene: TRBV4-3
j_gene: TRBJ1-4
d_gene: .

CDR3nt: TGTGCCAGCACCCGCGGGATAGCAGATACGCAGTATTTT
CDR3aa: CASTRGIADTQYF
abundance: .
v_gene: TRBV5-6
j_gene: TRBJ2-3
d_gene: .

CDR3nt: TGTGCCAGCAGCCCAGGAGAGGTCGACGAGCAGTACTTC
CDR3aa: CASSPGEVDEQYF
abundance: .
v_gene: TRBV6-5
j_gene: TRBJ2-7
d_gene: .

CDR3nt: TGTGCCAGCAGCGTAGCCGCCGGGGCAGGCTCCGATACGCAGTATTTT
CDR3aa: CASSVAAGAGSDTQYF
abundance: few
v_gene: TRBV9
j_gene: TRBJ2-3
d_gene: .

CDR3nt: TGTGCCAGCAGTTTGGTGGGGGCAGAGACCCAGTACTTC
CDR3aa: CASSLVGAETQYF
abundance: .
v_gene: TRBV6-6
j_gene: TRBJ2-5
d_gene: .

CDR3nt: TGCGCCAGCATGAGCTCTGGGGCCAACGTCCTGACTTTC
CDR3aa: CASMSSGANVLTF
abundance: .
v_gene: TRBV5-1
j_gene: TRBJ2-6
d_gene: .

CDR3nt: TGTGCCAGCAGCCAGAACCCGGGGGCGCTCTACAATGAGCAGTTCTTC
CDR3aa: CASSQNPGALYNEQFF
abundance: few
v_gene: TRBV4-2
j_gene: TRBJ2-1
d_gene: .

CDR3nt: TGCGCCAGCAGTCAACTCCTCACCCTAGTTCCCAGCTCCTACGAGCAGTACTTC
CDR3aa: CASSQLLTLVPSSYEQYF
abundance: .
v_gene: TRBV23-1
j_gene: TRBJ2-7
d_gene: .

CDR3nt: TGTGCCAGTAGAGGTCCGGGTACAGATACGCAGTATTTT
CDR3aa: CASRGPGTDTQYF
abundance: few
v_gene: TRBV19
j_gene: TRBJ2-3
d_gene: .

CDR3nt: TGTGCCAGCAGTTTATCGGGGGCCTCAACTAATGAAAAACTGTTTTTT
CDR3aa: CASSLSGASTNEKLFF
abundance: .
v_gene: TRBV28
j_gene: TRBJ1-4
d_gene: .

CDR3nt: TGTGCCAGCAGTGAAAGAGGCAGTATCTACGAGCAGTACTTC
CDR3aa: CASSERGSIYEQYF
abundance: .
v_gene: TRBV25-1
j_gene: TRBJ2-7
d_gene: .

CDR3nt: TGTGCCAGCTCAACGACAGGGGGCAATCAGCCCCAGCATTTT
CDR3aa: CASSTTGGNQPQHF
abundance: .
v_gene: TRBV18
j_gene: TRBJ1-5
d_gene: TRBD1

CDR3nt: TGTGCCAGCAGCTTAGATAGGAATCAGCCCCAGCATTTT
CDR3aa: CASSLDRNQPQHF
abundance: .
v_gene: TRBV7-8
j_gene: TRBJ1-5
d_gene: .

CDR3nt: TGTGCCAGCAGTGAAGCGCTTTTTCGTCGCGAGCAGTACTTC
CDR3aa: CASSEALFRREQYF
abundance: .
v_gene: TRBV6-1
j_gene: TRBJ2-7
d_gene: .

CDR3nt: TGCAGCGCTGGGACAGCCTACGAGCAGTACTTC
CDR3aa: CSAGTAYEQYF
abundance: .
v_gene: TRBV29-1
j_gene: TRBJ2-7
d_gene: TRBD1

CDR3nt: TGTGCCAGCAGCGAATTGGGACTAGCAGCCCAAGAGACCCAGTACTTC
CDR3aa: CASSELGLAAQETQYF
abundance: .
v_gene: TRBV7-6
j_gene: TRBJ2-5
d_gene: TRBD2

CDR3nt: TGCGCCAGCAGCCAAGGGGTCGGTCCTGGGAGGATGAACACTGAAGCTTTCTTT
CDR3aa: CASSQGVGPGRMNTEAFF
abundance: .
v_gene: TRBV4-1
j_gene: TRBJ1-1
d_gene: .

CDR3nt: TGTGCCAGCAGTGATAACCAGGGTGTCAGCTACACCTTC
CDR3aa: CASSDNQGVSYTF
abundance: .
v_gene: TRBV6-1
j_gene: TRBJ1-2
d_gene: .

CDR3nt: TGTGCCAGCCACGGGGGACTAGCGTATAACAATGAGCAGTTCTTC
CDR3aa: CASHGGLAYNNEQFF
abundance: .
v_gene: TRBV6-1
j_gene: TRBJ2-1
d_gene: TRBD2

CDR3nt: TGTGCCAGCAGCGTTTACGGTTACAATGAGCAGTTCTTC
CDR3aa: CASSVYGYNEQFF
abundance: few
v_gene: TRBV7-8
j_gene: TRBJ2-1
d_gene: .

CDR3nt: TGTGCCAGCAGCCAAGAGGGGGGGATGATAGGGCGGGTCTATGGCTACACCTTC
CDR3aa: CASSQEGGMIGRVYGYTF
abundance: .
v_gene: TRBV4-2
j_gene: TRBJ1-2
d_gene: .

CDR3nt: TGTGCCAGCTCTCGGGACCACGGGGAGACCCAGTACTTC
CDR3aa: CASSRDHGETQYF
abundance: .
v_gene: TRBV18
j_gene: TRBJ2-5
d_gene: .

CDR3nt: TGCGCCAGCAGCTTGGATTTTCTTGAAGAGACCCAGTACTTC
CDR3aa: CASSLDFLEETQYF
abundance: .
v_gene: TRBV5-1
j_gene: TRBJ2-5
d_gene: .

CDR3nt: TGTGCCACCAGCAGGGCCCAGTCTAGTTCACCCCTCCACTTT
CDR3aa: CATSRAQSSSPLHF
abundance: .
v_gene: TRBV15
j_gene: TRBJ1-6
d_gene: .

CDR3nt: TGTGCCAGCAGCTTAACGCGGTTAGACACTGAAGCTTTCTTT
CDR3aa: CASSLTRLDTEAFF
abundance: .
v_gene: TRBV7-2
j_gene: TRBJ1-1
d_gene: .

CDR3nt: TGTGCCAGCAGCCGGACAGGTAACACTGAAGCTTTCTTT
CDR3aa: CASSRTGNTEAFF
abundance: .
v_gene: TRBV7-6
j_gene: TRBJ1-1
d_gene: TRBD1

CDR3nt: TGTGCCAGCAGTCCGACTAGTACCAATGAGCAGTTCTTC
CDR3aa: CASSPTSTNEQFF
abundance: many
v_gene: TRBV6-4
j_gene: TRBJ2-1
d_gene: .

CDR3nt: TGCGCCAGCAGCCCAGAGGGGGGACTGAGAGAAAAACTGTTTTTT
CDR3aa: CASSPEGGLREKLFF
abundance: .
v_gene: TRBV5-1
j_gene: TRBJ1-4
d_gene: .

CDR3nt: TGTGCCAGCAGGCGACAAGAGGGTAGGGAGACCCAGTACTTC
CDR3aa: CASRRQEGRETQYF
abundance: few
v_gene: TRBV6-9
j_gene: TRBJ2-5
d_gene: .

CDR3nt: TGTGCCAGTAGCAACCGGGACAGCAATGAAAAACTGTTTTTT
CDR3aa: CASSNRDSNEKLFF
abundance: .
v_gene: TRBV19
j_gene: TRBJ1-4
d_gene: TRBD1

CDR3nt: TGTGCCAGCAGCTTAAATTCATCTTTCAAGGGGCTAAGAAGCAATCAGCCCCAGCATTTT
CDR3aa: CASSLNSSFKGLRSNQPQHF
abundance: .
v_gene: TRBV21-1
j_gene: TRBJ1-5
d_gene: .

CDR3nt: TGCGCCAGCAGCCAAGAAAGGGGACAAGCAACGAGCTCCTACGAGCAGTACTTC
CDR3aa: CASSQERGQATSSYEQYF
abundance: .
v_gene: TRBV4-1
j_gene: TRBJ2-7
d_gene: .

CDR3nt: TGTGCCAGCAGCGGGGGAGGGGCCAGTCTGGAAAAACTGTTTTTT
CDR3aa: CASSGGGASLEKLFF
abundance: .
v_gene: TRBV7-9
j_gene: TRBJ1-4
d_gene: .

CDR3nt: TGTGCCATCAGTGGGGGACTAGCGGGAGGGGAGAGCACAGATACGCAGTATTTT
CDR3aa: CAISGGLAGGESTDTQYF
abundance: once
v_gene: TRBV10-3
j_gene: TRBJ2-3
d_gene: TRBD2

CDR3nt: TGTGCCAGCAGTTCCGACAGGGGTGGGATTCAGTACTTC
CDR3aa: CASSSDRGGIQYF
abundance: .
v_gene: TRBV7-8
j_gene: TRBJ2-4
d_gene: TRBD1

CDR3nt: TGTGCCAGCAGCCTCCTGACTAGCGGGAGAACAGATACGCAGTATTTT
CDR3aa: CASSLLTSGRTDTQYF
abundance: .
v_gene: TRBV13
j_gene: TRBJ2-3
d_gene: TRBD2

CDR3nt: TGTGCCAGCAGCCCCGACAGGGGAACTAACTATGGCTACACCTTC
CDR3aa: CASSPDRGTNYGYTF
abundance: .
v_gene: TRBV7-2
j_gene: TRBJ1-2
d_gene: TRBD1

CDR3nt: TGTGCCAGTAAAAAGGGTAGCGGGTACACTGAAGCTTTCTTT
CDR3aa: CASKKGSGYTEAFF
abundance: few
v_gene: TRBV19
j_gene: TRBJ1-1
d_gene: .

CDR3nt: TGCGCCAGCAGCTTACTAGCGGGAGGGAACACCGGGGAGCTGTTTTTT
CDR3aa: CASSLLAGGNTGELFF
abundance: .
v_gene: TRBV5-1
j_gene: TRBJ2-2
d_gene: TRBD2

CDR3nt: TGTGCCAGCAGTCCATCTAGCGGACGCTCCTACGAGCAGTACTTC
CDR3aa: CASSPSSGRSYEQYF
abundance: few
v_gene: TRBV6-1
j_gene: TRBJ2-7
d_gene: TRBD2